The rows below give T cell receptor beta chains drawn from one sample of a study of beta chain features in type 1 diabetes. TCRdb's copy holds only in-frame clones and misses some; the assay was immunoSEQ multiplex PCR. This table has more than 300,000 clones, 9.5% to 10% appearing once. The sample taken for sequencing was central memory CD4+ T cells from blood. The receptor set was obtained from a man younger than 45 with type 1 diabetes. Both conserved end residues are part of each CDR3.

J gene: TRBJ2-1; V gene: TRBV18; CDR3 protein: CASSPYPSGSYRDEQFF
J gene: TRBJ1-2; V gene: TRBV11-2; CDR3 protein: CASSSNTRDVIYGYTF
J gene: TRBJ2-3; V gene: TRBV5-1; CDR3 protein: CASYLDRASTDTQYF
J gene: TRBJ2-7; V gene: TRBV29-1; CDR3 protein: CSVGGGSSYEQYF
J gene: TRBJ1-1; V gene: TRBV6-5; CDR3 protein: CASRETGMNTEAFF
J gene: TRBJ2-2; V gene: TRBV28; CDR3 protein: CASSPQGASGAGELFF
J gene: TRBJ2-2; V gene: TRBV23-1; CDR3 protein: CASSQDTTNTGELFF
J gene: TRBJ1-5; V gene: TRBV30; CDR3 protein: CAWMGKGARYSNQPQHF
J gene: TRBJ2-1; V gene: TRBV2; CDR3 protein: CASERRELYNEQFF
J gene: TRBJ1-5; V gene: TRBV15; CDR3 protein: CATSSSHQPQHF
J gene: TRBJ1-1; V gene: TRBV2; CDR3 protein: CASIGTKDEAFF
J gene: TRBJ2-5; V gene: TRBV5-4; CDR3 protein: CASSLGRDWSAETQYF
J gene: TRBJ2-2; V gene: TRBV19; CDR3 protein: CASRDGRGGELFF
J gene: TRBJ2-7; V gene: TRBV11-1; CDR3 protein: CASSQGFNEQYF
J gene: TRBJ2-1; V gene: TRBV5-1; CDR3 protein: CASSLEAASYNEQFF
J gene: TRBJ1-6; V gene: TRBV30; CDR3 protein: CAWSALGGSYNSPLHF
J gene: TRBJ1-5; V gene: TRBV27; CDR3 protein: CASSSTPWGNQPQHF
J gene: TRBJ1-2; V gene: TRBV6-1; CDR3 protein: CARGIAGSNYGYTF
J gene: TRBJ2-1; V gene: TRBV7-3; CDR3 protein: CATRSGAGADEQFF
J gene: TRBJ2-7; V gene: TRBV5-1; CDR3 protein: CASRGEHRSYEQYF
J gene: TRBJ2-1; V gene: TRBV27; CDR3 protein: CASSLRTGMHEQFF
J gene: TRBJ2-5; V gene: TRBV5-4; CDR3 protein: CASSLRETQYF
J gene: TRBJ2-7; V gene: TRBV30; CDR3 protein: CAWSVGGYPTREQYF
J gene: TRBJ2-7; V gene: TRBV5-5; CDR3 protein: CASSSAYEQYF
J gene: TRBJ2-1; V gene: TRBV9; CDR3 protein: CASSVGQQSSYNEQFF
J gene: TRBJ2-2; V gene: TRBV28; CDR3 protein: CASSPQATGELFF
J gene: TRBJ2-7; V gene: TRBV11-2; CDR3 protein: CASSLDRTEDEQYF
J gene: TRBJ2-7; V gene: TRBV4-1; CDR3 protein: CASSQDTGTSGRHF
J gene: TRBJ2-3; V gene: TRBV27; CDR3 protein: CASSLRRMGTDTQYF
J gene: TRBJ1-5; V gene: TRBV4-2; CDR3 protein: CASSQDLGGTSNQPQHF
J gene: TRBJ2-3; V gene: TRBV7-2; CDR3 protein: CASSFSSGSTDTQYF
J gene: TRBJ1-4; V gene: TRBV10-1; CDR3 protein: CASSGQGREKLFF
J gene: TRBJ2-2; V gene: TRBV4-1; CDR3 protein: CASSLRDRSGTRNTGELFF
J gene: TRBJ2-5; V gene: TRBV7-2; CDR3 protein: CASSSHSGLETQYF
J gene: TRBJ2-7; V gene: TRBV4-3; CDR3 protein: CASSHLVTGAAYEQYF
J gene: TRBJ2-5; V gene: TRBV5-1; CDR3 protein: CASSLSQETQYF
J gene: TRBJ2-2; V gene: TRBV6-5; CDR3 protein: CASSLGLAGELFF
J gene: TRBJ1-1; V gene: TRBV10-2; CDR3 protein: CASRATGETEAFF
J gene: TRBJ2-3; V gene: TRBV2; CDR3 protein: CASIRTGGSTDTQYF
J gene: TRBJ2-5; V gene: TRBV7-9; CDR3 protein: CASSSPGVETQYF
J gene: TRBJ1-1; V gene: TRBV7-3; CDR3 protein: CASSLTRTDEAFF
J gene: TRBJ1-1; V gene: TRBV20-1; CDR3 protein: CSQKPNTEAFF
J gene: TRBJ2-1; V gene: TRBV9; CDR3 protein: CASSVAGGLQFF
J gene: TRBJ2-7; V gene: TRBV2; CDR3 protein: CASSPDRPPYEQYF
J gene: TRBJ2-2; V gene: TRBV5-4; CDR3 protein: CASSLPLAGGTGELFF
J gene: TRBJ2-5; V gene: TRBV5-6; CDR3 protein: CASSLRETQYF
J gene: TRBJ1-5; V gene: TRBV27; CDR3 protein: CATQTGGNQPQHF
J gene: TRBJ1-4; V gene: TRBV28; CDR3 protein: CASSPGSGNEKLFF
J gene: TRBJ2-3; V gene: TRBV4-3; CDR3 protein: CASSSYWSSTDTQYF
J gene: TRBJ2-1; V gene: TRBV6-1; CDR3 protein: CASRVLAGGPNEQFF
J gene: TRBJ2-7; V gene: TRBV28; CDR3 protein: CASSSSGQGAGEQYF
J gene: TRBJ2-5; V gene: TRBV10-3; CDR3 protein: CAISGGYETQYF
J gene: TRBJ2-2; V gene: TRBV29-1; CDR3 protein: CSVVLDSYTGELFF
J gene: TRBJ2-7; V gene: TRBV20-1; CDR3 protein: CSATPYEQYF
J gene: TRBJ1-2; V gene: TRBV28; CDR3 protein: CASGDRNNYGYTF